A single sample gave rise to the 12 T cell receptor beta chains below, sequenced in a study of blood T cell repertoires in COVID-19. Here immunoSEQ multiplex PCR was the method, and the copy in TCRdb shows in-frame clones only, minus some. The table has about 190,000 clones, about nine tenths seen once; the top ten hold about 6.7%. The source material was peripheral blood. The receptors derive from a man between 40 and 49 years old with acute or convalescent COVID-19.

The V gene is TRBV7-2, the J gene TRBJ2-4; no clear D gene. The CDR3 spans 13 residues. Germline V CDR1 and CDR2: SGHTA, FQGNSA. The V end lost 2 bases, the J end lost 8 bases, and 10 bases lay between the germline ends. DNA of the CDR3: TGTGCCAGCAGCTTAACCACTCCGGACATTCAGTACTTC. Translated: CASSLTTPDIQYF.

The rearrangement links TRBV15 to TRBJ1-6; D is perhaps TRBD1 (6 bases). With 1 base removed from V and 7 bases from J, the gap between germline ends came to 8 bases. The CDR3 is made up of 14 amino acids. CDR1 LNHNV and CDR2 YYDKDF come from the germline V gene (reference sequence). CDR3 amino acids: CATSRGTVNSPLHF. CDR3 coding DNA: TGTGCCACCAGCAGAGGGACAGTCAATTCACCCCTCCACTTT.

The chain carries TRBV2 and TRBJ2-5, with 8 positions matching TRBD2. Per germline, CDR1 SNHLY and CDR2 FYNNEI. The CDR3 extends over 15 amino acids. Trimming took 6 bases from V and 5 from J; bases not matched to a gene: 11. This CDR3 reads CASSRGGISLETQYF. The CDR3 DNA follows: TGTGCCAGCAGCCGGGGGGGGATCAGCTTGGAGACCCAGTACTTC.

The chain recombines TRBV27 with TRBJ2-4, with D possibly being TRBD2 (6 bases). The germline V gene has CDR1 MNHEY and CDR2 SMNVEV (reference sequence). The germline V and J ends were trimmed by 4 bases and 1 base, with 17 bases remaining between them. The CDR3 consists of 17 residues. The CDR3 nucleotides are TGTGCCAGCAGTTCCCTCCAGCGCGGGGCTGCCAAAAACATTCAGTACTTC. This sequence encodes CASSSLQRGAAKNIQYF.

CDR3 DNA sequence: TGTGCCAGCACCCCCCTTTTTGGGACAGTGAACACTGAAGCTTTCTTT. It yields the protein CASTPLFGTVNTEAFF. The chain recombines TRBV28 with TRBJ1-1, with 7 bases fitting TRBD1. Germline CDR1 and CDR2: MDHEN and SYDVKM. The CDR3 totals 16 residues. V shed 7 bases, J shed 0 bases, and the junction held 11 bases outside the gene matches.

The gene calls are TRBV24-1 and TRBJ2-3, with D perhaps matching TRBD1 (6 bases). CDR3 size: 15 residues. V shed 5 bases and J shed 2 bases, with 13 bases lying between them. CDR1 is KGHDR, CDR2 SFDVKD, per germline. The CDR3 is CATSAATGHTDTQYF. CDR3 nucleotides: TGTGCCACCAGTGCCGCAACAGGGCACACAGATACGCAGTATTTT.

This clone was counted a few times. The rearrangement joins TRBV10-1 to TRBJ2-1; 14 nucleotides align to TRBD2. Germline assignment: CDR1 WNHNN and CDR2 SYGVQD (reference sequence). The V segment lost 4 bases and the J segment 9 bases; nucleotides outside the gene matches: 5. CDR3 length: 15 residues. CDR3 nucleotide sequence: TGCGCCAGCAGTGGACTAGCGGGGGGGCCTGGTGAGCAGTTCTTC. Amino acids: CASSGLAGGPGEQFF.

This clone was counted once. The same CDR3 arises from other DNA sequences in this sample as well. The chain employs TRBV7-9 and TRBJ1-1, with D possibly TRBD1 on 6 matching bases. This CDR3 has 14 residues. The germline gives CDR1 SEHNR, CDR2 FQNEAQ (reference sequence). Trimming left V 1 base short and J 1 base short, with 7 bases between. CDR3 sequence reads: CASSLGGGNTEAFF. In DNA, the CDR3 is TGTGCCAGCAGCTTAGGAGGGGGGAACACTGAAGCTTTCTTT.

This chain uses TRBV7-3 with TRBJ2-3; 9 bases match TRBD1. There are 15 residues in the CDR3. Germline values: CDR1 SGHTA, CDR2 FQGTGA. The V segment lost 0 bases and the J segment 5 bases; nucleotides outside the gene matches: 3. The CDR3 protein is CASSLTQGAVDTQYF. In DNA form, the CDR3 reads TGTGCCAGCAGCTTAACACAGGGGGCCGTAGATACGCAGTATTTT.

The chain has TRBV7-9 and TRBJ2-7; D is perhaps TRBD2 (6 bases). This CDR3 has 15 residues. The V end lost 5 bases, the J end lost 2 bases, and 16 bases lay between the germline ends. Germline loops: CDR1 SEHNR, CDR2 FQNEAQ (reference sequence). This CDR3 reads CASSMVAGMTYEQYF. CDR3 bases: TGTGCCAGCAGCATGGTGGCGGGGATGACCTACGAGCAGTACTTC.

The genes are TRBV30 and TRBJ1-1, with a weak D call TRBD1 (5 bases). This CDR3 contains 11 residues. The germline V gene has CDR1 GTSNPN and CDR2 SVGIG (reference sequence). This chain's CDR3 is CACKGFTEAFF. DNA for the CDR3: TGTGCGTGCAAGGGGTTCACTGAAGCTTTCTTT.

This chain uses TRBV28 with TRBJ2-3, with a tentative D call TRBD1 (6 bases). Germline CDR1 MDHEN, CDR2 SYDVKM. This CDR3 is 15 amino acids long. V was trimmed by 2 bases and J by 10 bases, leaving 19 bases between them. The DNA for the CDR3 is TGTGCCAGCAGTTTACCCCAGACTGGGCCAGGGGCGCAGTATTTT. This encodes CASSLPQTGPGAQYF.